The rows below give T cell receptor beta chains drawn from one sample of a study of blood T cell repertoires in COVID-19. Profiling relied on immunoSEQ multiplex PCR, and the TCRdb table lists in-frame clones only, not all of them. The sample lists under 30,000 clones, 70% to 90% occurring once. The specimen was peripheral blood. The source of these receptors is a human donor in a cohort sampled during active COVID-19. The donor label of this sample is uncertain. Both conserved end residues are part of each CDR3. Each record gives: V gene, D gene, J gene, clone size, CDR3 DNA, CDR3 protein. A D gene is named only where the DNA matches it firmly. The size of a clone is reported for some rows only, either as once, few or many, or as a class for expanded clones.

V: TRBV7-3
D: .
J: TRBJ2-1
size: .
DNA: TGTGCCAGGTCTAGAGACTTAGCCTACAATGAGCAGTTCTTC
CDR3: CARSRDLAYNEQFF

V: TRBV6-5
D: .
J: TRBJ2-4
size: .
DNA: TGTGCCAGCCGGCCAGAGGTAACCAAAAACATTCAGTACTTC
CDR3: CASRPEVTKNIQYF

V: TRBV28
D: TRBD2
J: TRBJ2-7
size: .
DNA: TGTGCCAGCAGCCCATGGGCTAGCGGGAGTTACGAGCAGTACTTC
CDR3: CASSPWASGSYEQYF

V: TRBV2
D: .
J: TRBJ1-1
size: .
DNA: TGTGCCAGCAGTGAAGTCCCCCCAAGCGTACAGGGTATGATAACTGAAGCTTTCTTT
CDR3: CASSEVPPSVQGMITEAFF

V: TRBV6-4
D: TRBD2
J: TRBJ2-3
size: .
DNA: TGTGCCAGCAGTGAACTAGCGGGATTCCCAGATACGCAGTATTTT
CDR3: CASSELAGFPDTQYF

V: TRBV4-1
D: TRBD2
J: TRBJ2-1
size: .
DNA: TGCGCCAGCAGCCAAGATAAAAGCGGGAGTCACCACAATGAGCAGTTCTTC
CDR3: CASSQDKSGSHHNEQFF

V: TRBV28
D: .
J: TRBJ1-2
size: .
DNA: TGTGCCAGCATGTTAGCGGGCTATGGCTACACCTTC
CDR3: CASMLAGYGYTF

V: TRBV27
D: .
J: TRBJ2-3
size: .
DNA: TGTGCCAGCAGTCCCCAGAGCCGACAGATTAGAACAAGAATCCCCGGCACAGATACGCAGTATTTT
CDR3: CASSPQSRQIRTRIPGTDTQYF

V: TRBV15
D: TRBD1
J: TRBJ2-5
size: .
DNA: TGTGCCACCAGCTTTCACAGGGGGCGAGGGGAGACCCAGTACTTC
CDR3: CATSFHRGRGETQYF

V: TRBV7-3
D: .
J: TRBJ2-1
size: few
DNA: TGTGCCAGCAGCTTATCTAGGGGGACTGAGCAGTTCTTC
CDR3: CASSLSRGTEQFF

V: TRBV28
D: .
J: TRBJ2-7
size: once
DNA: TGTGCCAGCCGGGGGGCTTGGTACGAGCAGTACTTC
CDR3: CASRGAWYEQYF

V: TRBV27
D: .
J: TRBJ2-3
size: .
DNA: TGTGCCAGCAGTTTACGGCTGGGCCCAGATACGCAGTATTTT
CDR3: CASSLRLGPDTQYF

V: TRBV5-1
D: .
J: TRBJ2-5
size: once
DNA: TGCGCCAGCAGCTTGGTTCTAGGCGAGACCCAGTACTTC
CDR3: CASSLVLGETQYF

V: TRBV7-9
D: TRBD1
J: TRBJ2-3
size: .
DNA: TGTGCCAGCAGCTTTTGGACAGGGAGCACAGATACGCAGTATTTT
CDR3: CASSFWTGSTDTQYF

V: TRBV2
D: .
J: TRBJ2-6
size: once
DNA: TGTGCCAGCGGATCCGACAACAACGTCCTGACTTTC
CDR3: CASGSDNNVLTF

V: TRBV7-9
D: TRBD1
J: TRBJ2-1
size: .
DNA: TGTGCCAGCAGCCGAGCCCGACAGGGGGCGAGTTACAATGAGCAGTTCTTC
CDR3: CASSRARQGASYNEQFF

V: TRBV6-5
D: .
J: TRBJ2-7
size: .
DNA: TGTGCCAGCAGTTACGGCAGCCCTAGAACCTACGAGCAGTACTTC
CDR3: CASSYGSPRTYEQYF

V: TRBV19
D: .
J: TRBJ1-4
size: .
DNA: TGTGCCAGTTCGTCTACAGGGCGAACTAATGAAAAACTGTTTTTT
CDR3: CASSSTGRTNEKLFF

V: TRBV2
D: .
J: TRBJ1-2
size: .
DNA: TGTGCCAGCAGTGATGTGCCAGCTAACTATGGCTACACCTTC
CDR3: CASSDVPANYGYTF

V: TRBV24-1
D: .
J: TRBJ1-4
size: .
DNA: TGTGCCACCAGTGATCAAAGGGGTACGGGTGAAAAACTGTTTTTT
CDR3: CATSDQRGTGEKLFF

V: TRBV4-2
D: TRBD1
J: TRBJ1-2
size: .
DNA: TGTGCCAGCAGCCTTGGACAGGGTGGCTACACCTTC
CDR3: CASSLGQGGYTF

V: TRBV7-2
D: TRBD2
J: TRBJ2-1
size: .
DNA: TGTGCCAGCAGCTTCGGACTAGCGGGACTCTACAATGAGCAGTTCTTC
CDR3: CASSFGLAGLYNEQFF

V: TRBV19
D: TRBD2
J: TRBJ2-1
size: .
DNA: TGTGCCAGTAGCCTTACTAGCGGATACTACAATGAGCAGTTCTTC
CDR3: CASSLTSGYYNEQFF

V: TRBV3-1/TRBV3-2
D: .
J: TRBJ2-1
size: .
DNA: TGTGCCAGCAGCCAAGACCCGGACTCGGGTGAGCAGTTCTTC
CDR3: CASSQDPDSGEQFF

V: TRBV5-1
D: .
J: TRBJ2-1
size: .
DNA: TGCGCCAGCAGCTTGGACTTCCCTCCCTACAATGAGCAGTTCTTC
CDR3: CASSLDFPPYNEQFF

V: TRBV3-1/TRBV3-2
D: TRBD2
J: TRBJ2-3
size: .
DNA: TGTGCCAGCAGCCCTAGCGGGAGCACAGATACGCAGTATTTT
CDR3: CASSPSGSTDTQYF

V: TRBV19
D: TRBD1
J: TRBJ2-3
size: .
DNA: TGTGCCAGTACCACGGGACAGGGCACAGATACGCAGTATTTT
CDR3: CASTTGQGTDTQYF

V: TRBV10-3
D: .
J: TRBJ1-5
size: .
DNA: TGTGCCATCAGTGAGACAGTCAATCAGCCCCAGCATTTT
CDR3: CAISETVNQPQHF

V: TRBV10-3
D: TRBD2
J: TRBJ2-2
size: .
DNA: TGTGCCATCAGTGAGTCGGATAGCGGGGACTACGCGAACACCGGGGAGCTGTTTTTT
CDR3: CAISESDSGDYANTGELFF

V: TRBV5-1
D: .
J: TRBJ2-7
size: .
DNA: TGCGCCAGCAGCAGACAGGCCGGGACGGACCCCCACGAGCAGTACTTC
CDR3: CASSRQAGTDPHEQYF

V: TRBV6-5
D: .
J: TRBJ1-1
size: .
DNA: TGTGCCAGCAGTTACTCGAATACCAGGTTGGACACTGAAGCTTTCTTT
CDR3: CASSYSNTRLDTEAFF

V: TRBV5-1
D: .
J: TRBJ2-5
size: .
DNA: TGCGCCAGCAGCTTGGAGGGGCGGGGAGAAGAGACCCAGTACTTC
CDR3: CASSLEGRGEETQYF

V: TRBV7-2
D: .
J: TRBJ2-7
size: .
DNA: TGTGCCAGCAGCTCCGACTATACCGAGCAGTACTTC
CDR3: CASSSDYTEQYF

V: TRBV28
D: TRBD2
J: TRBJ2-7
size: .
DNA: TGTGCCAGCAGTATCGGCGGACTAGCGGGATTAGACGAGCAGTACTTC
CDR3: CASSIGGLAGLDEQYF

V: TRBV28
D: .
J: TRBJ2-1
size: .
DNA: TGTGCCAGCAGTCGAGGGAGCCAGGATGAGCAGTTCTTC
CDR3: CASSRGSQDEQFF

V: TRBV18
D: .
J: TRBJ2-3
size: .
DNA: TGTGCCAGCTCACCACTTCCAGGGCTTAGCACAGATACGCAGTATTTT
CDR3: CASSPLPGLSTDTQYF

V: TRBV7-8
D: TRBD1
J: TRBJ1-2
size: .
DNA: TGTGCCAGCAGCCCCAGACAGGGACCTTGGTATGGCTACACCTTC
CDR3: CASSPRQGPWYGYTF

V: TRBV15
D: TRBD2
J: TRBJ2-1
size: .
DNA: TGTGCCACCAGCAGTCAAAGCGGGAGTGCCTACAATGAGCAGTTCTTC
CDR3: CATSSQSGSAYNEQFF

V: TRBV5-1
D: TRBD1
J: TRBJ1-4
size: .
DNA: TGCGCCAGCAGCTTACAGGGGCGCGAGAGTGAAAAACTGTTTTTT
CDR3: CASSLQGRESEKLFF

V: TRBV5-1
D: .
J: TRBJ1-2
size: .
DNA: TGCGCCAGCAGCTTGGGTCAGGGTCTGGACTATGGCTACACCTTC
CDR3: CASSLGQGLDYGYTF

V: TRBV14
D: .
J: TRBJ2-7
size: once
DNA: TGTGCCAGCAGCCAAGGGATACAGGGACCCGAGCAGTACTTC
CDR3: CASSQGIQGPEQYF

V: TRBV6-1
D: TRBD1
J: TRBJ1-2
size: few
DNA: TGTGCCAGCAGTGAAGTCTTGGACAGGGGTCCGGGCTACACCTTC
CDR3: CASSEVLDRGPGYTF

V: TRBV10-1
D: TRBD2
J: TRBJ2-3
size: .
DNA: TGCGCCAGCAGTGAGTCGTCTAGCGGGAGATCGGATACGCAGTATTTT
CDR3: CASSESSSGRSDTQYF

V: TRBV11-2
D: .
J: TRBJ2-1
size: .
DNA: TGTGCCAGCAGCAAACGAACGTTGCTGGAGGCGAAGTTCTTC
CDR3: CASSKRTLLEAKFF

V: TRBV24-1
D: .
J: TRBJ1-2
size: .
DNA: TGTGCCACCAGTATAGACGGGTATGGCTACACCTTC
CDR3: CATSIDGYGYTF

V: TRBV9
D: TRBD2
J: TRBJ2-7
size: .
DNA: TGTGCCAGCAGCGCTCGGACTAGCGGGAACTACGAGCAGTACTTC
CDR3: CASSARTSGNYEQYF

V: TRBV21-1
D: .
J: TRBJ2-5
size: .
DNA: TGTGCCAGCACCCAGACAGGGGACGGGGAGACCCAGTACTTC
CDR3: CASTQTGDGETQYF

V: TRBV11-3
D: TRBD2
J: TRBJ2-1
size: .
DNA: TGTGCCAGCAACATAGCGGGAGGCAGGGCCAATGAGCAGTTCTTC
CDR3: CASNIAGGRANEQFF

V: TRBV6-5
D: .
J: TRBJ1-5
size: few
DNA: TGTGCCAGCAGTCCGGACAGAGGACATCAGCCCCAGCATTTT
CDR3: CASSPDRGHQPQHF

V: TRBV19
D: .
J: TRBJ2-3
size: .
DNA: TGTGCCAGTAGGGGCACAGGGACAGATACGCAGTATTTT
CDR3: CASRGTGTDTQYF

V: TRBV6-1
D: TRBD1
J: TRBJ2-3
size: .
DNA: TGTGCCAGCAGTGAAGTGGGGTCGAGGGGGCGTGGAGATACGCAGTATTTT
CDR3: CASSEVGSRGRGDTQYF

V: TRBV7-7
D: .
J: TRBJ2-3
size: .
DNA: TGTGCCAGCAGCTTAGGGGAGAGGGCAGATACGCAGTATTTT
CDR3: CASSLGERADTQYF

V: TRBV5-4
D: TRBD2
J: TRBJ2-1
size: once
DNA: TGTGCCAGCAGCTCTAGCGGGAGAGGGGGGGGAGATGAGCAGTTCTTC
CDR3: CASSSSGRGGGDEQFF

V: TRBV27
D: .
J: TRBJ2-3
size: .
DNA: TGTGCCAGCAGGGTCAAGGACAGAGAGGCAGATACGCAGTATTTT
CDR3: CASRVKDREADTQYF

V: TRBV5-1
D: .
J: TRBJ2-3
size: .
DNA: TGCGCCAGCAGCAGCCCAGACTCCAAACAACGGGGTACGCAGTATTTT
CDR3: CASSSPDSKQRGTQYF